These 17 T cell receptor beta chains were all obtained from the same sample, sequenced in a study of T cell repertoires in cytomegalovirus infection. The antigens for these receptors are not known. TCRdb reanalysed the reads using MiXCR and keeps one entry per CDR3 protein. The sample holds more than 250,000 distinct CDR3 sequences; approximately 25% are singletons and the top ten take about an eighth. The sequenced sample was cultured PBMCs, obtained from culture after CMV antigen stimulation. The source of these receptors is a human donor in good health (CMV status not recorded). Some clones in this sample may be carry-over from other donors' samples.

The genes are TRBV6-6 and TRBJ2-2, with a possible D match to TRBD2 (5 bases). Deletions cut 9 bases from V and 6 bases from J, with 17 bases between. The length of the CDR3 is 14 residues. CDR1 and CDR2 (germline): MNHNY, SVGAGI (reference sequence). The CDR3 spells CASVVGSYAGELFF. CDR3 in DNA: TGTGCCAGTGTTGTGGGGAGTTACGCCGGGGAGCTGTTTTTT.

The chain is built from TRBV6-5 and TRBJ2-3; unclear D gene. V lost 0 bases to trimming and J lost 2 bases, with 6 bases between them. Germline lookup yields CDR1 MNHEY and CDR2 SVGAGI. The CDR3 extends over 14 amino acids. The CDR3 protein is CASSYSENTDTQYF. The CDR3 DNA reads TGTGCCAGCAGTTACTCGGAGAACACAGATACGCAGTATTTT.

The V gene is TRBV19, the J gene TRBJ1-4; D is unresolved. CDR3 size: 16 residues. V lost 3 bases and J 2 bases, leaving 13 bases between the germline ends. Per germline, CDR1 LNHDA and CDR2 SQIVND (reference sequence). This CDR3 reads CASSMGAARTNEKLFF. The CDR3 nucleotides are TGTGCCAGTAGTATGGGAGCGGCGCGGACTAATGAAAAACTGTTTTTT. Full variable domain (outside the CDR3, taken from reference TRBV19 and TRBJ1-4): DGGITQSPKYLFRKEGQNVTLSCEQNLNHDAMYWYRQDPGQGLRLIYYSQIVNDFQKGDIAEGYSVSREKKESFPLTVTSAQKNPTAFYLCASSMGAARTNEKLFFGSGTQLSVL.

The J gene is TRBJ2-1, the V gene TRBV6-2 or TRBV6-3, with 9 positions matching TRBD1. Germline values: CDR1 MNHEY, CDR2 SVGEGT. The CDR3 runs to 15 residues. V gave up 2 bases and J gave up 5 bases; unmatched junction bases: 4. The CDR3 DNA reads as TGTGCCAGCAGTTACATAAGACAGGGGGACAATGAGCAGTTCTTC. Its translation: CASSYIRQGDNEQFF.

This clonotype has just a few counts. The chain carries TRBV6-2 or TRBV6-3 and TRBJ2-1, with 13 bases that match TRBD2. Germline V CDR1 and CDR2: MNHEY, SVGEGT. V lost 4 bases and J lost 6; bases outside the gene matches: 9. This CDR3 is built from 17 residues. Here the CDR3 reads CASSSHGLAGVFNEQFF. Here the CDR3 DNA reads TGTGCCAGCAGTTCCCATGGACTAGCGGGAGTTTTCAATGAGCAGTTCTTC.

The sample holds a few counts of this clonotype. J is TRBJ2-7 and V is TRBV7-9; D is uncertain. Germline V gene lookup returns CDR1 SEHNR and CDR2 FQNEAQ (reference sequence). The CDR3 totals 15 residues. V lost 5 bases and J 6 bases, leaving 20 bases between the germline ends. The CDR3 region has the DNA TGTGCCAGCAGCCCCCGCGGCCCCCTCAAAGGCGAGCAGTACGTC. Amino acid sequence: CASSPRGPLKGEQYV.

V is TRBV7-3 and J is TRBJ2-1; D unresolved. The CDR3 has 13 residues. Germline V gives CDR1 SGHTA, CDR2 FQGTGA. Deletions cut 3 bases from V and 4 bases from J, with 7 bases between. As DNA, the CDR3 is TGTGCCAGCAGCTTTACCGTTTACAATGAGCAGTTCTTC. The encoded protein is CASSFTVYNEQFF. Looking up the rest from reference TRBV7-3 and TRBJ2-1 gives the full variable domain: GAGVSQTPSNKVTEKGKYVELRCDPISGHTALYWYRQSLGQGPEFLIYFQGTGAADDSGLPNDRFFAVRPEGSVSTLKIQRTERGDSAVYLCASSFTVYNEQFFGPGTRLTVL.

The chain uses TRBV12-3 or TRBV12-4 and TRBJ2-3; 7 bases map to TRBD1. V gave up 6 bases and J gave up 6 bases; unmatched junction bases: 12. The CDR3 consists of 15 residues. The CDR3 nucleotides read TGTGCCAGCAGCCCGCGACAGGGTGGGGCGGATACGCAGTATTTT. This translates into CASSPRQGGADTQYF.

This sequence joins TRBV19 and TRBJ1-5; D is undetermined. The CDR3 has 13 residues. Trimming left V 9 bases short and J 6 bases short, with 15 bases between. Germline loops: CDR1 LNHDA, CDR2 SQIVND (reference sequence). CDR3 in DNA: TGTGCCAGCAACGGGATTTTAGGTCAGCCCCAGCATTTT. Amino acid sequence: CASNGILGQPQHF.

As DNA, the CDR3 is TGTGCCAGCAGTTCCCCTCTGTACAATGAGCAGTTCTTC. Amino acids: CASSSPLYNEQFF. The V and J genes are TRBV27 and TRBJ2-1; D uncertain. V dropped 4 bases and J dropped 4 bases, with 8 bases sitting between them. The CDR3 is 13 residues long. The germline CDR1 and CDR2 sequences are MNHEY and SMNVEV (reference sequence).

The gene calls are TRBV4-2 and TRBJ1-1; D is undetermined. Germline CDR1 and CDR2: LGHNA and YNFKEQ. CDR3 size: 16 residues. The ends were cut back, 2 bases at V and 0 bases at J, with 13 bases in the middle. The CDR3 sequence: CASSQTTGSLNTEAFF. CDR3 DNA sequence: TGTGCCAGCAGCCAAACTACCGGGTCCCTGAACACTGAAGCTTTCTTT.

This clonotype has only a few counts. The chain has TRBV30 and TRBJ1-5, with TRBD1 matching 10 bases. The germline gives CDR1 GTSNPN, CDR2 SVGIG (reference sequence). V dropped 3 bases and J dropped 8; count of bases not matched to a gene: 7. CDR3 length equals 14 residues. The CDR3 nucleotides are TGTGCCTGGAGCTTCGGACAGGGGGACGAGCCCCAGCATTTT. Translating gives CAWSFGQGDEPQHF.

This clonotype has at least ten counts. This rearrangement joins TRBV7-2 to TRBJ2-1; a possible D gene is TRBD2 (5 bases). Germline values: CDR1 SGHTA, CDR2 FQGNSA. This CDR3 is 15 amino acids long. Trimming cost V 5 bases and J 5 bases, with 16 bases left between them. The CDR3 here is CASSPDPSWDNEQFF. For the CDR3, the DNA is TGTGCCAGCAGCCCAGACCCTAGCTGGGACAATGAGCAGTTCTTC.

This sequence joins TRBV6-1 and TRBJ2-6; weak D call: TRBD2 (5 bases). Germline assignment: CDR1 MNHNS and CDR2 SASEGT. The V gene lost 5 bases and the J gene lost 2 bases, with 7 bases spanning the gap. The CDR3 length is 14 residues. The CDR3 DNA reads TGTGCCAGCAGTCGGGGAACTGGGGCCAACGTCCTGACTTTC. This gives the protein CASSRGTGANVLTF.

CDR3: CASSLRGRHTGELFF. The CDR3 bases are TGTGCCAGCAGCTTGAGAGGGCGGCACACCGGGGAGCTGTTTTTT. This chain links TRBV7-2 with TRBJ2-2; weak D call: TRBD2 (5 bases). Germline lookup yields CDR1 SGHTA and CDR2 FQGNSA. The V and J ends lost 3 bases and 3 bases respectively, with 11 bases between them. The length of the CDR3 is 15 residues.

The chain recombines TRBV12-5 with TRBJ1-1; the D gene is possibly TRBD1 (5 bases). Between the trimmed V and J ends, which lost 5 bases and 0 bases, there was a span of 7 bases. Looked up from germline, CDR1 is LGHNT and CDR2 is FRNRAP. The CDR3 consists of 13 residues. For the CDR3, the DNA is TGTGCTAGTGGTCGACAGATGAACACTGAAGCTTTCTTT. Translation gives CASGRQMNTEAFF.

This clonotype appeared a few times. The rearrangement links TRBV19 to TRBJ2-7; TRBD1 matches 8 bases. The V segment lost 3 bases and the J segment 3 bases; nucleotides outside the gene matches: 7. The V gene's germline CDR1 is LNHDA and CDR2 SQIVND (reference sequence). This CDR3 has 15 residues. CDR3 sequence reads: CASSIAGQAIYEQYF. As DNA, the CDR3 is TGTGCCAGTAGTATCGCGGGACAGGCTATCTACGAGCAGTACTTC.